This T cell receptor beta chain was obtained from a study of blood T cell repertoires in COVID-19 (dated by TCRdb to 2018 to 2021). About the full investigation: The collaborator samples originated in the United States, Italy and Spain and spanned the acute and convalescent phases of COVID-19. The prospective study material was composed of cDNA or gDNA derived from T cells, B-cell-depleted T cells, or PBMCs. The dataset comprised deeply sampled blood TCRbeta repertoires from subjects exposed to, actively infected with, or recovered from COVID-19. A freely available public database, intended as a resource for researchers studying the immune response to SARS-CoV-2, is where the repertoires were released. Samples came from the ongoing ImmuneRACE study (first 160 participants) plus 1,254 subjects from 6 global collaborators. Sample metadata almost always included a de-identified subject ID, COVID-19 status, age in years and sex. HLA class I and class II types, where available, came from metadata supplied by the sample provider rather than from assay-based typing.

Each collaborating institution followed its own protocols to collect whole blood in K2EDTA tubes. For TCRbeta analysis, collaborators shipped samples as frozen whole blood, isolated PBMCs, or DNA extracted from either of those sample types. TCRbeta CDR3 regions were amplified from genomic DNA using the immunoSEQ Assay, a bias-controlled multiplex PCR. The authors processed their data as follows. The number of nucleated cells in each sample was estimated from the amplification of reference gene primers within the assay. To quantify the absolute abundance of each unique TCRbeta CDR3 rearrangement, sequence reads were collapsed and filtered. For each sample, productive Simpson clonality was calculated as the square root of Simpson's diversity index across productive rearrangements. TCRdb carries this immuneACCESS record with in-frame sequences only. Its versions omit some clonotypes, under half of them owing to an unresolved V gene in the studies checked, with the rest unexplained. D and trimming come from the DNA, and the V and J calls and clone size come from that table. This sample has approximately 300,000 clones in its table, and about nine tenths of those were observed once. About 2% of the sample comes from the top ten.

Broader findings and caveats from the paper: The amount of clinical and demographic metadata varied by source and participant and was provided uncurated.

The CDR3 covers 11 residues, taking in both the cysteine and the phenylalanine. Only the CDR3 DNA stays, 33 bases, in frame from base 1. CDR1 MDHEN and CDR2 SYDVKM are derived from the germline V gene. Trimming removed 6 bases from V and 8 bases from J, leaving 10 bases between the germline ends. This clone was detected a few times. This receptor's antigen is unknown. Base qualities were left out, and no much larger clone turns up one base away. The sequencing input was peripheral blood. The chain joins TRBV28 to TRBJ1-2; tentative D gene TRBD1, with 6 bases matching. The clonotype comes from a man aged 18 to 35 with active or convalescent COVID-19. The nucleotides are TGTGCCAGCAGCAGGGGTTTCGGCTACACCTTC. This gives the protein CASSRGFGYTF.